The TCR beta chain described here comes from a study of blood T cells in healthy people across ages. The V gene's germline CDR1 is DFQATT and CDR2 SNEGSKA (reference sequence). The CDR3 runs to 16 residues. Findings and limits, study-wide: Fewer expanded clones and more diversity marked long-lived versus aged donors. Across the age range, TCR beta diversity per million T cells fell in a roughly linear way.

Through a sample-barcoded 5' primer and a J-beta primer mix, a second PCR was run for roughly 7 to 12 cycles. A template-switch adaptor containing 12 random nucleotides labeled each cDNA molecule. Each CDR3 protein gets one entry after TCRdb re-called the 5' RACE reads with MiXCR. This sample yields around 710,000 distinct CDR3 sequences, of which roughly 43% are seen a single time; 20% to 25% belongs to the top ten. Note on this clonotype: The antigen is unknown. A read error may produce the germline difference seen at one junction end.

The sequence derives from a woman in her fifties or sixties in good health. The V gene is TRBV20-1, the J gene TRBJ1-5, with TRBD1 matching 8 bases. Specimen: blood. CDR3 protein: CSARSTQGVSNQPQRF. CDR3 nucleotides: TGCAGTGCTAGAAGCACACAGGGGGTTAGCAATCAGCCCCAGCGTTTT.